This T cell receptor (beta chain) was recorded in a study of blood T cell repertoires in COVID-19. After removal of 2 bases from V and 10 bases from J, the junction contained 9 bases not matched to a gene. From germline, CDR1 is LGHDT and CDR2 YNNKEL (reference sequence). The CDR3 consists of 16 residues. The assay was immunoSEQ multiplex PCR, and TCRdb's table has in-frame clones only and misses some. The repertoire holds some 200,000 clones, with around 81% as singletons. The sequence was collected from a human donor in a cohort sampled during active COVID-19. The rearrangement joins TRBV3-1 (or the pseudogene TRBV3-2) to TRBJ1-6, with 9 bases matching TRBD1. Sequences were obtained from peripheral blood. Here the CDR3 DNA reads TGTGCCAGCAGCCAAACACCGGGACAGGGTAGATCACCCCTCCACTTT. Translated, it gives CASSQTPGQGRSPLHF.